This T cell receptor beta chain was obtained from a study of cytomegalovirus exposure and HLA in healthy donors. CDR1 is SGHNT and CDR2 is YYREEE in the germline V gene (reference sequence). The CDR3 is 15 residues long. The ends lost 4 bases at V and 5 bases at J; junction bases unmatched: 2. Both 60 Vbeta primers and 13 Jbeta primers went into the PCR. Only in-frame clones appear in the TCRdb table, and some are missing; sequencing was by immunoSEQ multiplex PCR. The sample yields some 98,000 clones, roughly two thirds seen once. The J gene is TRBJ2-1, the V gene TRBV5-4; 14 nucleotides match TRBD2. Input material: PBMCs. The TCR was taken from a middle-aged man in good health and CMV-seronegative. The CDR3 sequence: CASSRGLAGDNEQFF. The DNA for the CDR3 is TGTGCCAGCAGCCGGGGACTAGCGGGAGACAATGAGCAGTTCTTC.